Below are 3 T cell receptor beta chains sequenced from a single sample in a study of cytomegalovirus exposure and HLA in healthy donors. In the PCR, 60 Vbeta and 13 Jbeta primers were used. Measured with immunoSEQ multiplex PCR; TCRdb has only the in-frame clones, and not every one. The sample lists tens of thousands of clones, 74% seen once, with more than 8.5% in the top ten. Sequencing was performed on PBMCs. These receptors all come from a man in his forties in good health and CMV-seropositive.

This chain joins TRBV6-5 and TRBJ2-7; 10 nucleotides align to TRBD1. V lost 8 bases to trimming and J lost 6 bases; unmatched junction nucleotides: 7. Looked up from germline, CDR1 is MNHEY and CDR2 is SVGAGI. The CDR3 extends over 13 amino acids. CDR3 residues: CASGEDRGGEQYF. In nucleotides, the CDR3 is TGTGCCAGCGGGGAGGACAGGGGGGGCGAGCAGTACTTC.

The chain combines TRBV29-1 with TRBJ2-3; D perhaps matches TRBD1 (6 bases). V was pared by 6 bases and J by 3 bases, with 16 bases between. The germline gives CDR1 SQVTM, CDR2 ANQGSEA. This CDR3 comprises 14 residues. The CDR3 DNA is TGCAGCGTCGGTTTAGGACAGTCAACAGATACGCAGTATTTT. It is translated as CSVGLGQSTDTQYF.

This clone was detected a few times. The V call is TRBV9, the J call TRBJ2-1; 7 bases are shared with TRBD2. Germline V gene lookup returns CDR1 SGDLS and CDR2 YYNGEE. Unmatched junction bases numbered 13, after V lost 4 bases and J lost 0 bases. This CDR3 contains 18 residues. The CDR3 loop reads CASSPRGGALSSYNEQFF. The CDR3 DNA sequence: TGTGCCAGCAGCCCAAGGGGAGGGGCGTTGAGCTCCTACAATGAGCAGTTCTTC.